This T cell receptor (beta chain) emerged from a study of blood T cell repertoires in COVID-19. At the level of the study: Samples taken during acute and convalescent COVID-19 were collected in the United States, Italy and Spain. T cells, B-cell-depleted T cells, or PBMCs supplied cDNA or gDNA.

Per the original methods: From reference gene primer amplification, estimates of nucleated cell counts were derived. The method was immunoSEQ multiplex PCR; TCRdb's version includes in-frame clones alone and lacks a portion of them. V and J calls and clone size come straight from that table; D and trimming were deduced from the DNA. This sample yields 200,000 or so clones, of which more than 75% are seen a single time; about 20% belongs to the top ten. The Seattle patients joined while their infection was active and were tracked longitudinally afterward. Source material: peripheral blood. The TCR comes from an older person with COVID-19, enrolled during active disease.

The CDR3: CASSLGHENTEAFF. CDR3 nucleotides: TGTGCCAGCAGCTTGGGACATGAGAACACTGAAGCTTTCTTT. The chain couples TRBV5-5 to TRBJ1-1; no definite D call. Deletions cut 0 bases from V and 1 base from J, with 7 bases between. The CDR3 is 14 residues long. Germline CDR1 SGHKS, CDR2 YYEKEE (reference sequence).